A single sample is the source of the 26 T cell receptor beta chains below, sequenced in a study of blood T cells in healthy people across ages. It was with a sample-barcoded 5' primer and a J-beta primer mix that a second PCR of about 6 to 12 cycles was run. One entry per CDR3 protein, called by TCRdb with MiXCR from the 5' RACE reads. The sample lists hundreds of thousands of distinct CDR3 sequences; around two thirds were seen once. The sequenced sample consisted of blood. These receptors came from a man in his thirties or forties in good health.

The count of this clonotype is one. At one end, the junction sequence differs from germline, possibly due to a read error. The rearrangement joins TRBV3-1 to TRBJ2-5, with D possibly being TRBD1 (5 bases). Looked up from germline, CDR1 is LGHDT and CDR2 is YNNKEL (reference sequence). This CDR3 contains 15 residues. CDR3 nucleotides: TGTCCCAGCAGCCAAGGGGCCTCTAACGGCGATGAGCAGTACTTC. It specifies CPSSQGASNGDEQYF.

The V call is TRBV28, the J call TRBJ1-5; no firm D call. CDR1 is MDHEN, CDR2 SYDVKM, per germline. Trimming removed 3 bases from V and 6 bases from J, with 12 bases in between. The CDR3 length is 14 residues. The CDR3 sequence: CASSLGRTSQPQHF. DNA of the CDR3: TGTGCCAGCAGTTTGGGTCGAACGAGTCAGCCCCAGCATTTT. The full variable domain, rest sourced from reference TRBV28 and TRBJ1-5, is DVKVTQSSRYLVKRTGEKVFLECVQDMDHENMFWYRQDPGLGLRLIYFSYDVKMKEKGDIPEGYSVSREKKERFSLILESASTNQTSMYLCASSLGRTSQPQHFGDGTRLSIL.

This clonotype was recorded a few times. The rearrangement joins TRBV6-6 to TRBJ1-4; D is ambiguous. CDR1 is MNHNY and CDR2 is SVGAGI in the germline V gene (reference sequence). This CDR3 contains 14 residues. Trimming pared 6 bases from V and 7 bases from J, leaving 15 bases between. In DNA form, the CDR3 reads TGTGCCAGCAGCTACCGGGCGGGGAGTGAAAAACTGTTTTTT. Translating it yields CASSYRAGSEKLFF.

The V gene is TRBV9, the J gene TRBJ2-4; D remains unclear. There are 17 residues in the CDR3. Between the trimmed V and J ends, which lost 7 bases and 0 bases, there was a span of 20 bases. Germline CDR1 SGDLS, CDR2 YYNGEE. The CDR3 is CASPLKKRPLAKNIQYF. CDR3 coding DNA: TGTGCCAGCCCCCTAAAAAAAAGACCACTAGCCAAAAACATTCAGTACTTC. The full variable domain, completed using reference TRBV9 and TRBJ2-4, is DSGVTQTPKHLITATGQRVTLRCSPRSGDLSVYWYQQSLDQGLQFLIQYYNGEERAKGNILERFSAQQFPDLHSELNLSSLELGDSALYFCASPLKKRPLAKNIQYFGAGTRLSVL.

Worth noting for this clonotype: One end of the junction does not line up with germline, which may come from a read error. The chain is built from TRBV10-3 and TRBJ1-2; D uncertain. The CDR3 is 14 amino acids. Germline CDR1 and CDR2: ENHRY and SYGVKD. CDR3 nucleotide sequence: TGTGTCATCAGTGAGTCAGACAACCGACGTGGCTACACCTTC. This translates into CVISESDNRRGYTF.

The table lists this clonotype with many counts. In DNA form, the CDR3 reads TGTGCCAGCAGCCCCGCGTTCTTAAGCACAGATACGCAGTATTTT. This translates into CASSPAFLSTDTQYF. This sequence joins TRBV7-2 and TRBJ2-3, with D unresolved. The ends were cut back, 5 bases at V and 0 bases at J, with 12 bases in the middle. Per germline, CDR1 SGHTA and CDR2 FQGNSA. The CDR3 runs to 15 residues.

The rearrangement links TRBV20-1 to TRBJ1-5; no clear D. CDR1 is DFQATT and CDR2 is SNEGSKA in the germline V gene (reference sequence). This CDR3 comprises 14 residues. The ends were cut back, 3 bases at V and 0 bases at J, with 9 bases in the middle. The CDR3 region has the DNA TGCAGTGCTAGGGTCCTTTATAGCAATCAGCCCCAGCATTTT. It yields the protein CSARVLYSNQPQHF.

V and J are TRBV6-1 and TRBJ1-2; D possibly corresponds to TRBD1 (5 bases). Trimming took off 2 bases at V and 4 bases at J, with 11 bases between the two ends. Looked up from germline, CDR1 is MNHNS and CDR2 is SASEGT. CDR3 length: 14 residues. CDR3 sequence (DNA): TGTGCCAGCAGTGAATGGCAGGGTAGCTATGGCTACACCTTC. Translated: CASSEWQGSYGYTF.

The chain couples TRBV6-5 to TRBJ2-7; tentatively, D is TRBD1 or TRBD2 (5 bases each). Between the trimmed V and J ends, which lost 6 bases and 3 bases, there was a span of 15 bases. This CDR3 contains 14 residues. Germline values: CDR1 MNHEY, CDR2 SVGAGI. CDR3 loop: CASSDGDRFYEQYF. CDR3 nucleotide sequence: TGTGCCAGCAGCGACGGGGACCGGTTCTACGAGCAGTACTTC.

In this sample, this clonotype turned up a few times. J is TRBJ2-3 and V is TRBV4-2, with D uncertain. The V gene lost 0 bases and the J gene lost 3 bases, with 10 bases spanning the gap. The germline gives CDR1 LGHNA, CDR2 YNFKEQ. The length of the CDR3 is 15 residues. In DNA form, the CDR3 reads TGTGCCAGCAGCCAAGATGGAGTGGGTACAGATACGCAGTATTTT. It yields the protein CASSQDGVGTDTQYF.

J is TRBJ1-2 and V is TRBV7-2; D is unresolved. Germline loops: CDR1 SGHTA, CDR2 FQGNSA. V gave up 0 bases and J gave up 0 bases, with 8 bases separating them. This CDR3 has 15 amino acids. The CDR3 coding sequence is TGTGCCAGCAGCTTAGCCGGGGTCACTAACTATGGCTACACCTTC. Translating gives CASSLAGVTNYGYTF.

This chain connects TRBV9 to TRBJ2-1; perhaps TRBD2 as D (5 bases). Germline CDR1 SGDLS, CDR2 YYNGEE. The CDR3 length is 15 residues. With 3 bases removed from V and 0 bases from J, the gap between germline ends came to 10 bases. The CDR3: CASSGSRDSYNEQFF. The DNA of the CDR3 is TGTGCCAGCAGCGGTAGCCGGGACTCCTACAATGAGCAGTTCTTC.

The chain couples TRBV20-1 to TRBJ2-7; 9 bases line up with TRBD1. The J call may be mistaken, given a closer DNA end match to TRBJ2-5. The CDR3 length is 13 residues. Germline V gene data show CDR1 as DFQATT and CDR2 as SNEGSKA (reference sequence). The CDR3 DNA reads TGCAGTGCTAGCCGGACAGGGGCAGAGACCCAGTACTTC. Residues: CSASRTGAETQYF.

The chain joins TRBV28 to TRBJ1-5; TRBD1 might be the D (6 bases). This CDR3 contains 16 residues. Germline V CDR1 and CDR2: MDHEN, SYDVKM. Deletions cut 7 bases from V and 6 bases from J, with 22 bases between. CDR3 protein: CASTLGWQGSGQPQHF. As DNA, the CDR3 is TGTGCCAGCACCCTAGGGTGGCAGGGGAGCGGTCAGCCCCAGCATTTT.

The chain combines TRBV10-3 with TRBJ2-5; the match to TRBD1 covers 8 bases. Germline values: CDR1 ENHRY, CDR2 SYGVKD. This CDR3 contains 15 residues. Trimming took 1 base from V and 11 from J; bases not matched to a gene: 12. CDR3 loop: CAISEWDRPHNEQYF. CDR3 bases: TGTGCCATCAGTGAGTGGGACAGGCCACACAATGAGCAGTACTTC.

A few counts support this clonotype. The chain carries TRBV28 and TRBJ2-7; 8 bases are a match to TRBD1. V gave up 11 bases and J gave up 2 bases; unmatched junction bases: 11. In germline, CDR1 is MDHEN, CDR2 SYDVKM. The CDR3 contains 14 residues. The CDR3: CAGARGTGPYEQYF. The CDR3 DNA reads TGTGCCGGCGCCCGCGGGACAGGTCCCTACGAGCAGTACTTC.

V usage is TRBV9 and J usage is TRBJ2-5; 7 bases agree with TRBD1. The CDR3 sequence is 14 residues long. CDR1 and CDR2 from the germline V gene are SGDLS and YYNGEE. V dropped 0 bases and J dropped 4; count of bases not matched to a gene: 3. As DNA, the CDR3 is TGTGCCAGCAGCGTAGAAGGGGGCGGAGAGACCCAGTACTTC. Translated, it gives CASSVEGGGETQYF.

The chain carries TRBV11-1 and TRBJ2-4, with D possibly being TRBD1 (6 bases). With the DNA end fitting TRBJ2-7 better, the J assignment may be wrong. The germline CDR1 and CDR2 sequences are SGHAT and FQDESV (reference sequence). The length of the CDR3 is 14 residues. CDR3 nucleotide sequence: TGTGCCAGCAGCCGAACAGGGAACCATGACGAGCAGTACTTC. Its translation is CASSRTGNHDEQYF.

This clonotype has a single count. This sequence joins TRBV2 and TRBJ1-2; D gene unclear. This CDR3 comprises 12 residues. Trimming left V 2 bases short and J 6 bases short, with 7 bases between. Germline V gene data show CDR1 as SNHLY and CDR2 as FYNNEI. CDR3 loop: CASSEYQDGYTF. Written as DNA, the CDR3 is TGTGCCAGCAGTGAATATCAAGATGGCTACACCTTC.

This clonotype was counted ten times or more. The chain recombines TRBV9 with TRBJ2-5; 11 nucleotides match TRBD1. This CDR3 spans 15 amino acids. J lost 5 bases, V lost 0 bases, and 3 bases had no gene match. Germline V gene sequence: CDR1 SGDLS, CDR2 YYNGEE. The DNA for the CDR3 is TGTGCCAGCAGCGTAGGGACAGGGGGCTATGAGACCCAGTACTTC. This encodes CASSVGTGGYETQYF. The whole variable domain, remainder taken from reference TRBV9 and TRBJ2-5, is DSGVTQTPKHLITATGQRVTLRCSPRSGDLSVYWYQQSLDQGLQFLIQYYNGEERAKGNILERFSAQQFPDLHSELNLSSLELGDSALYFCASSVGTGGYETQYFGPGTRLLVL.

The chain is built from TRBV4-3 and TRBJ2-5; D is unresolved. V lost 0 bases to trimming and J lost 4 bases, with 12 bases between them. CDR3 length equals 15 residues. Per germline, CDR1 LGHNA and CDR2 YSLEER. CDR3 protein: CASSQEYRKGETQYF. The CDR3 bases are TGCGCCAGCAGCCAAGAGTATAGGAAAGGAGAGACCCAGTACTTC.

This clonotype appeared once. The gene calls are TRBV24-1 and TRBJ2-1; 8 positions agree with TRBD2. The CDR3 is 15 residues long. V lost 7 bases and J lost 7; bases outside the gene matches: 11. Germline assignment: CDR1 KGHDR and CDR2 SFDVKD. The DNA of the CDR3 is TGTGCCACCAGACCGACTAGCGACAGAGAAAATGAGCAGTTCTTC. This gives the protein CATRPTSDRENEQFF.

The rearrangement joins TRBV3-1 to TRBJ2-1; either TRBD1 or TRBD2 may fit D (6 bases each). From germline, CDR1 is LGHDT and CDR2 YNNKEL (reference sequence). The length of the CDR3 is 15 residues. The V and J ends lost 2 bases and 8 bases respectively, with 16 bases between them. CDR3 protein: CASSQLGGLKDEQFF. CDR3 coding DNA: TGTGCCAGCAGCCAATTAGGGGGGCTGAAGGATGAGCAGTTCTTC.

The CDR3 DNA reads as TGTGCCAGCAGCCAAGACGCACAGAACAACTACGAGCAGTACTTC. Its protein product is CASSQDAQNNYEQYF. This chain links TRBV3-1 with TRBJ2-7; no clear D gene. Germline-derived CDR1 and CDR2 are LGHDT and YNNKEL (reference sequence). Deletions cut 0 bases from V and 3 bases from J, with 12 bases between. This CDR3 contains 15 residues.

The chain combines TRBV29-1 with TRBJ2-4; a weak D match, TRBD2 (5 bases). Deletions cut 2 bases from V and 0 bases from J, with 14 bases between. Germline CDR1 is SQVTM and CDR2 is ANQGSEA. CDR3 length: 16 amino acids. The CDR3 sequence is CSVEPWGRGAKNIQYF. The CDR3 coding sequence is TGCAGCGTTGAACCTTGGGGTCGGGGAGCCAAAAACATTCAGTACTTC.

This sequence joins TRBV4-1 and TRBJ2-1; 16 bases agree with TRBD2. Germline lookup yields CDR1 MGHRA and CDR2 YSYEKL. V lost 4 bases to trimming and J lost 5 bases; unmatched junction nucleotides: 5. The CDR3 totals 17 residues. The CDR3 loop is CASSRGTSGGVNNEQFF. The CDR3 DNA reads as TGCGCCAGCAGCCGAGGGACTAGCGGGGGGGTAAACAATGAGCAGTTCTTC.